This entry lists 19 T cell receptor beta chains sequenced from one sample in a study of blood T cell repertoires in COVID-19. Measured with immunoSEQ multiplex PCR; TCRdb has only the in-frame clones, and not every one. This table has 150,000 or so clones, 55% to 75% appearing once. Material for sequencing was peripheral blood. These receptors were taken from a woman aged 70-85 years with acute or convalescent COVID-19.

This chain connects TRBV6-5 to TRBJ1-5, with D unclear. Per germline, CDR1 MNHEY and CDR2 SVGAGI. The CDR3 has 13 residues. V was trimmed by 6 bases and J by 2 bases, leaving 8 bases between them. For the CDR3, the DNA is TGTGCCAGCAGGTATATCGGCAATCAGCCCCAGCATTTT. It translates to CASRYIGNQPQHF.

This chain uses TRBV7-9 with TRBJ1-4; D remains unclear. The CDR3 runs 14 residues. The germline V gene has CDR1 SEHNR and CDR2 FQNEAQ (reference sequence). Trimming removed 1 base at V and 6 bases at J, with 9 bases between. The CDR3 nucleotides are TGTGCCAGCAGCTTAGGAGGGTTGGATGAAAAACTGTTTTTT. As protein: CASSLGGLDEKLFF.

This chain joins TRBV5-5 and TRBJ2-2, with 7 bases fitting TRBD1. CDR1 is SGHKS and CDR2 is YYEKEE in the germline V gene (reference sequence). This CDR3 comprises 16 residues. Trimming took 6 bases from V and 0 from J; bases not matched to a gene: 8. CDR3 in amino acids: CASKGQPTANTGELFF. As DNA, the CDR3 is TGTGCCAGCAAGGGACAGCCTACTGCGAACACCGGGGAGCTGTTTTTT.

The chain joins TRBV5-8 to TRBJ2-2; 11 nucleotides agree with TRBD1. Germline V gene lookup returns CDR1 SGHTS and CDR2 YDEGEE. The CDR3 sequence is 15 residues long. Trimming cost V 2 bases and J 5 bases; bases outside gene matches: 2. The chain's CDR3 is CASSFGTGGTGELFF. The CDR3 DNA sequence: TGTGCCAGCAGCTTTGGGACAGGGGGTACCGGGGAGCTGTTTTTT.

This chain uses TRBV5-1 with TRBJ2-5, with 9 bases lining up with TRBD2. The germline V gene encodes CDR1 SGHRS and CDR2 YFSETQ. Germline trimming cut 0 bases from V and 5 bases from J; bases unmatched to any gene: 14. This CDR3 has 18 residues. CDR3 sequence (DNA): TGCGCCAGCAGCTTGGGCCTCGCGGGCGCGGCGGGGGGGGAGACCCAGTACTTC. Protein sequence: CASSLGLAGAAGGETQYF.

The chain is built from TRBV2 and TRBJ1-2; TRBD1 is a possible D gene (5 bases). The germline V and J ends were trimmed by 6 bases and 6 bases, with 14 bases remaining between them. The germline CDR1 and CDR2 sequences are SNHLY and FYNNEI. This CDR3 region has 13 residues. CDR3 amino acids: CASRTDPMNGYTF. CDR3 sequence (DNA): TGTGCCAGCAGGACAGACCCCATGAATGGCTACACCTTC.

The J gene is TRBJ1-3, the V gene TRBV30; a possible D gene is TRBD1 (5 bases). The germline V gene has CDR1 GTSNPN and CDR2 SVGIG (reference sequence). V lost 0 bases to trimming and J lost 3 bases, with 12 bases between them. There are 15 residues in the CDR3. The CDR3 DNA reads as TGTGCCTGGAGTGTATCCCAGGGTTATGGAAACACCATATATTTT. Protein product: CAWSVSQGYGNTIYF.

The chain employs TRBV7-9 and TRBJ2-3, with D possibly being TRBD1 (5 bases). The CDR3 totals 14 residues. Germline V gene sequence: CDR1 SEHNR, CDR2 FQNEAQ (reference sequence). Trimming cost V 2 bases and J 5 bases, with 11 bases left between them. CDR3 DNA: TGTGCCAGCAGCTTATCCAGGGTGGAAGATACGCAGTATTTT. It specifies CASSLSRVEDTQYF. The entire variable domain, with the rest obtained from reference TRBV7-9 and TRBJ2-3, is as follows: DTGVSQNPRHKITKRGQNVTFRCDPISEHNRLYWYRQTLGQGPEFLTYFQNEAQLEKSRLLSDRFSAERPKGSFSTLEIQRTEQGDSAMYLCASSLSRVEDTQYFGPGTRLTVL.

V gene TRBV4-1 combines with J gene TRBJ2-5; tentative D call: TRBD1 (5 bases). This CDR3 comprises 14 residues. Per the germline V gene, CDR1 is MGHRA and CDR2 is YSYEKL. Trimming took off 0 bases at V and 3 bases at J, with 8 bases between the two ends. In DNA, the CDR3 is TGCGCCAGCAGCCAAGAGACAGCTGAAGAGACCCAGTACTTC. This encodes CASSQETAEETQYF.

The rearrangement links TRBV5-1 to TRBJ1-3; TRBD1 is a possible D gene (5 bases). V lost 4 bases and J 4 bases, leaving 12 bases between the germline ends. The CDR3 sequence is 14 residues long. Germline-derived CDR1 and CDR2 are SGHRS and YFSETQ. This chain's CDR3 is CASSTGGWGNTIYF. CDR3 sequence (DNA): TGCGCCAGCAGCACAGGAGGGTGGGGAAACACCATATATTTT.

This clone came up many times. The CDR3 DNA is TGTGCCAGTAGTGGGGGGAGAGGCTACACCTTC. Translation: CASSGGRGYTF. The chain recombines TRBV19 with TRBJ1-2; D is possibly TRBD1 (5 bases). The CDR3 extends over 11 amino acids. Germline CDR1 and CDR2: LNHDA and SQIVND (reference sequence). The V end lost 5 bases, the J end lost 8 bases, and 9 bases lay between the germline ends.

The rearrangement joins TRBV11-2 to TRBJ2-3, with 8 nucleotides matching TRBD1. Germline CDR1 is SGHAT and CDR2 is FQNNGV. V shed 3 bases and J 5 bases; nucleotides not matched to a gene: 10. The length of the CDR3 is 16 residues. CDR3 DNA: TGTGCCAGCAGCTTTGGCAGGGGGCGACAGGAAGATACGCAGTATTTT. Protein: CASSFGRGRQEDTQYF.

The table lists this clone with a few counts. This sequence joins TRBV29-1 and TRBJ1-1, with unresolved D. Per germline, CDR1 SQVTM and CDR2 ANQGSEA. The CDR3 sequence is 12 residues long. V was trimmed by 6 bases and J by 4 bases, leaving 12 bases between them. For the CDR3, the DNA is TGCAGCGTGAGGGATGGGAGCACTGAAGCTTTCTTT. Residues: CSVRDGSTEAFF.

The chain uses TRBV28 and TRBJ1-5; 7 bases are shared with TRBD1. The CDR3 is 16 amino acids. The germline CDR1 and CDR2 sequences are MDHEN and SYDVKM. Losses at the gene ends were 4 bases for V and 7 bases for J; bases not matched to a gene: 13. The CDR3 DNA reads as TGTGCCAGCAGTTCGGCCGCCGTACAGGGGAAGCAGCCCCAGCATTTT. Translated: CASSSAAVQGKQPQHF.

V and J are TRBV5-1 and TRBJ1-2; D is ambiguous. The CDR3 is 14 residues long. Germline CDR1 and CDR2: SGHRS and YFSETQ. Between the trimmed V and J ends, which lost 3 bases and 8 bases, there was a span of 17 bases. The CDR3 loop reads CASSSGDPRGGYTF. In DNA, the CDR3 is TGCGCCAGCAGCTCGGGCGACCCCCGGGGAGGCTACACCTTC.

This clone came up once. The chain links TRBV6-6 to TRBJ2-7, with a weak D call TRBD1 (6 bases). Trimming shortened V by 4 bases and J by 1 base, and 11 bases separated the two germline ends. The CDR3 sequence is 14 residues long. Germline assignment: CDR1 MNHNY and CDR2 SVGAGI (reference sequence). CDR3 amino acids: CASSSLQGSYEQYF. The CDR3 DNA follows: TGTGCCAGCAGTTCCCTCCAGGGGTCCTACGAGCAGTACTTC.

Here the CDR3 DNA reads TGTGCCAGCAGCTTAGGCAGGACGAACACCGGGGAGCTGTTTTTT. This gives the protein CASSLGRTNTGELFF. The rearrangement uses TRBV7-9 and TRBJ2-2; D is uncertain. The CDR3 extends over 15 amino acids. Per germline, CDR1 SEHNR and CDR2 FQNEAQ (reference sequence). The V and J ends lost 1 base and 0 bases respectively, with 6 bases between them.

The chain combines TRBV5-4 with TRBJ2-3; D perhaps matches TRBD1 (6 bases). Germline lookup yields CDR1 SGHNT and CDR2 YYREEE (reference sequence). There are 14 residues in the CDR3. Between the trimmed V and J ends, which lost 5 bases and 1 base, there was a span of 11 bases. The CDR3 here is CASRTRGRTDTQYF. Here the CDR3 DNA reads TGTGCCAGCAGGACCAGGGGTCGCACAGATACGCAGTATTTT.

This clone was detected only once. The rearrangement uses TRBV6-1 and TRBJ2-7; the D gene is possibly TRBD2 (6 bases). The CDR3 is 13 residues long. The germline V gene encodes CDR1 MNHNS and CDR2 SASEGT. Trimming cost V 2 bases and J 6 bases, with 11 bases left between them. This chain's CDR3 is CASSESSAREQYF. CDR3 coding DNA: TGTGCCAGCAGTGAATCTAGCGCCCGCGAGCAGTACTTC.